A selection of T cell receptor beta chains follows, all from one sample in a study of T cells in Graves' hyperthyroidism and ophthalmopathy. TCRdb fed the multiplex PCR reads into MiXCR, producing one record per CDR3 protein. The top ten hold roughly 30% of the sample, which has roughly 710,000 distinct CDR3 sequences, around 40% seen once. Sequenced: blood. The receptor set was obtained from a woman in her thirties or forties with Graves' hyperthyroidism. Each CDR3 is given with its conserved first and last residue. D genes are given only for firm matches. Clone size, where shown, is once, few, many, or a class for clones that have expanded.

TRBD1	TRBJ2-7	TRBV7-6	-	CASSPRTGTIYEQYF	TGTGCCAGCAGCCCAAGGACAGGGACCATCTACGAGCAGTACTTC
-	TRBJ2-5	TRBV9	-	CASSSTGRQETQYF	TGTGCCAGCAGTTCGACCGGACGCCAAGAGACCCAGTACTTC
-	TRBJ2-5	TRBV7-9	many	CASSLASTGQETQYF	TGTGCCAGCAGCTTAGCATCGACAGGACAAGAGACCCAGTACTTC
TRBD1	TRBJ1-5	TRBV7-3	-	CASSFRPDRAQHF	TGTGCCAGCAGCTTTCGTCCGGACAGGGCCCAGCATTTT
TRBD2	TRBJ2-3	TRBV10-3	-	CATTLTTSGGAAQYF	TGTGCCACGACCTTAACGACTAGCGGGGGAGCGGCGCAGTATTTT
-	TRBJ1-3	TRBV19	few	CASSRDTSVDTIYF	TGTGCCAGTAGTAGGGACACCTCGGTGGACACCATATATTTT
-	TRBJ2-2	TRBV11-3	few	CASSLGIWGDDTGELFF	TGTGCCAGCAGCTTAGGGATATGGGGCGACGACACCGGGGAGCTGTTTTTT
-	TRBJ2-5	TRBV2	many	CASSESRGHQYF	TGTGCCAGCAGTGAAAGTAGGGGACATCAGTACTTC
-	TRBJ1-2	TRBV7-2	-	CASSLVQGISPNYGYTF	TGTGCCAGCAGCTTAGTTCAGGGGATATCCCCTAACTATGGCTACACCTTC
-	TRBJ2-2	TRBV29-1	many	CSVSPGMGTGELFF	TGCAGCGTGTCCCCAGGGATGGGCACCGGGGAGCTGTTTTTT
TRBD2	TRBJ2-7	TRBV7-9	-	CASSLPGGVVEQYF	TGTGCCAGCAGCTTACCGGGGGGGGTTGTCGAGCAGTACTTC
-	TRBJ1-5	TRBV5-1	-	CASSQALFNQPQHF	TGCGCCAGCAGCCAAGCTCTGTTCAATCAGCCCCAGCATTTT
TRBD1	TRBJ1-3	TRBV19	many	CASSTTGGFGNTIYF	TGTGCCAGTAGTACGACAGGGGGCTTTGGAAACACCATATATTTT
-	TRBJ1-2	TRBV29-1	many	CSVDPINGYGYTF	TGCAGCGTCGACCCGATAAACGGCTATGGCTACACCTTC
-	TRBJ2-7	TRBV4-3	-	CASSQAMERYEQYF	TGCGCCAGCAGCCAAGCAATGGAGCGCTACGAGCAGTACTTC
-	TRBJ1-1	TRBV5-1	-	CASTRRRVSMNTEAFF	TGCGCCAGCACGCGTAGACGGGTGTCTATGAACACTGAAGCTTTCTTT
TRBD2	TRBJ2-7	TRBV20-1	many	CSAGGDVADSYEQYF	TGCAGTGCGGGGGGGGATGTAGCGGACTCCTACGAGCAGTACTTC
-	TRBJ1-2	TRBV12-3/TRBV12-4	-	CASSSRYFGILYGYTF	TGTGCCAGCAGTTCCCGCTATTTTGGGATTCTATATGGCTACACCTTC
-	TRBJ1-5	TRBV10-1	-	CASSRLPRGGGQPQHF	TGTGCCAGCAGCCGCCTCCCCCGGGGGGGAGGACAACCCCAGCATTTT
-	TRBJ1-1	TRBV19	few	CASSFPALNTEAFF	TGTGCCAGTAGTTTCCCAGCTTTGAACACTGAAGCTTTCTTT
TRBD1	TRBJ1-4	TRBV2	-	CASSKGQGGREKLFF	TGTGCCAGCAGTAAGGGACAGGGGGGTAGAGAAAAACTGTTTTTT
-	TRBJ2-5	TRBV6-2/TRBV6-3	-	CASSTRQIQETQYF	TGTGCCAGCAGTACGAGACAAATCCAAGAGACCCAGTACTTC
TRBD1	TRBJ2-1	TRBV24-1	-	CATSDLSGTGREQFF	TGTGCCACCAGTGATTTAAGCGGGACAGGGCGAGAGCAGTTCTTC
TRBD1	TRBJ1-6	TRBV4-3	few	CASSRRDRAGVNSPLHF	TGCGCCAGCAGCCGAAGGGACAGGGCGGGGGTGAATTCACCCCTCCACTTT
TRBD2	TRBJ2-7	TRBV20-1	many	CSARDFTSGGLGEQYF	TGCAGTGCTAGAGATTTCACTAGCGGGGGGCTCGGCGAGCAGTACTTC
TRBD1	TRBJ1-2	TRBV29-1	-	CSPTGTGGNTF	TGCAGCCCCACCGGGACAGGGGGCAACACCTTC
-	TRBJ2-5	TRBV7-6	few	CASSPPVGRETQYF	TGTGCCAGCTCACCTCCCGTCGGGCGTGAGACCCAGTACTTC
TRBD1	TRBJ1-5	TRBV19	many	CASGQALAQHF	TGTGCCAGCGGACAGGCATTGGCCCAGCATTTT
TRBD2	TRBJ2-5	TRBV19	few	CATRYGLAGEETQYF	TGTGCCACTAGATACGGACTAGCGGGGGAAGAGACCCAGTACTTC
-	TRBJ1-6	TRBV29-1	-	CRGDSPLHF	TGCAGGGGGGATTCACCCCTCCACTTT